This is a list of T cell receptor beta chains from one sample in a study of shared clonotypes between healthy human individuals. Here immunoSEQ multiplex PCR was the method, and the copy in TCRdb shows in-frame clones only, minus some. This sample has under 150,000 clones, with approximately 70% found just once. The sequenced sample was memory CD8+ T cells sorted from blood. These receptors all stem from a woman aged 25 to 39 in good health. CDR3s include the opening cysteine and the closing phenylalanine or tryptophan. The order of the fields is clone size, J gene, D gene, CDR3 length, V gene, CDR3 DNA, CDR3 protein. D genes are given only for firm matches. The size entry is marked missing in some rows and otherwise reads once, few, many or a size class.

size: few; J: TRBJ1-2; D: .; length: 12; V: TRBV7-6; DNA: TGTGCCAGCAGCTTAGTAAGGCAAGGCTACACCTTC; CDR3: CASSLVRQGYTF
size: .; J: TRBJ1-1; D: .; length: 12; V: TRBV7-8; DNA: TGTGCCAGCAGCCCCGGGCGCACTGAAGCTTTCTTT; CDR3: CASSPGRTEAFF
size: .; J: TRBJ2-3; D: TRBD2; length: 14; V: TRBV6-6; DNA: TGTGCCAGCAGGGGAGCGGGAAGGACAGATACGCAGTATTTT; CDR3: CASRGAGRTDTQYF
size: many; J: TRBJ2-1; D: .; length: 13; V: TRBV6-6; DNA: TGTGCCAGCAGTTACGGAGGACTTAGTGAGCAGTTCTTC; CDR3: CASSYGGLSEQFF
size: once; J: TRBJ2-1; D: TRBD2; length: 16; V: TRBV14; DNA: TGTGCCAGCAGCCAAGTCCCAACGGGAGGATACAATGAGCAGTTCTTC; CDR3: CASSQVPTGGYNEQFF
size: .; J: TRBJ1-2; D: .; length: 12; V: TRBV7-8; DNA: TGTGCCAGCAGCACATCAAGGAACGGCTACACCTTC; CDR3: CASSTSRNGYTF
size: once; J: TRBJ2-7; D: .; length: 15; V: TRBV5-1; DNA: TGCGCCAGCAGCTTGAAATTCGGTGGGAGTCACGAGCAGTACTTC; CDR3: CASSLKFGGSHEQYF
size: .; J: TRBJ2-1; D: .; length: 11; V: TRBV7-9; DNA: TGTGCCAGCAGCTTGGGTGGCGGGCAGTTCTTC; CDR3: CASSLGGGQFF
size: many; J: TRBJ2-7; D: .; length: 13; V: TRBV7-9; DNA: TGTGCCAGCAGCTTAGGGACCTCCGACGAGCAGTACTTC; CDR3: CASSLGTSDEQYF
size: .; J: TRBJ2-1; D: .; length: 16; V: TRBV28; DNA: TGTGCCAGCAGTTCAGGGAGTTTTAGCTCCTACAATGAGCAGTTCTTC; CDR3: CASSSGSFSSYNEQFF
size: .; J: TRBJ1-3; D: .; length: 16; V: TRBV2; DNA: TGTGCCAGCAGTGAAAAACAGGGTCGTTCTGGAAACACCATATATTTT; CDR3: CASSEKQGRSGNTIYF
size: .; J: TRBJ2-3; D: TRBD1; length: 16; V: TRBV7-8; DNA: TGTGCCAGTTATCAAGGGGGCAGCGGACGCACAGATACGCAGTATTTT; CDR3: CASYQGGSGRTDTQYF
size: .; J: TRBJ2-1; D: .; length: 15; V: TRBV4-2; DNA: TGTGCCAGCAGCCAAGGAGGGAGTCGATTAGGGGAGCAGTTCTTC; CDR3: CASSQGGSRLGEQFF
size: few; J: TRBJ2-5; D: TRBD1; length: 17; V: TRBV14; DNA: TGTGCCAGCAGCCATAGGCGTGGCAGGGGGCGCGGAGAGACCCAGTACTTC; CDR3: CASSHRRGRGRGETQYF
size: .; J: TRBJ2-5; D: .; length: 14; V: TRBV4-1; DNA: TGCGCCAGCAGCCAAGCCGGGACTCTAGAGACCCAGTACTTC; CDR3: CASSQAGTLETQYF
size: .; J: TRBJ1-2; D: .; length: 15; V: TRBV28; DNA: TGTGCCAGCAGCCTCAGGAGGGTGGGGGAGTATGGCTACACCTTC; CDR3: CASSLRRVGEYGYTF
size: once; J: TRBJ2-6; D: .; length: 20; V: TRBV27; DNA: TGTGCCAGCAGTCACCCAGGGGGGAGGATAGATCCCTCTGGGGCCAACGTCCTGACTTTC; CDR3: CASSHPGGRIDPSGANVLTF
size: few; J: TRBJ1-2; D: .; length: 15; V: TRBV27; DNA: TGTGCCAGCAGTTGGGGGAGGACAGCTTACTATGGCTACACCTTC; CDR3: CASSWGRTAYYGYTF
size: .; J: TRBJ1-5; D: TRBD1; length: 14; V: TRBV4-2; DNA: TGTGCCAGCAGCCAAGGACAGGGGAATCAGCCCCAGCATTTT; CDR3: CASSQGQGNQPQHF
size: .; J: TRBJ2-2; D: .; length: 18; V: TRBV7-2; DNA: TGTGCCAGCAGCTTAGTTGCCGTTTTCGGATCAGTTTCTGGGGAGCTGTTTTTT; CDR3: CASSLVAVFGSVSGELFF
size: .; J: TRBJ2-7; D: TRBD2; length: 15; V: TRBV5-4; DNA: TGTGCCAGCAGTACACTAGCGGAGGTGGCCTACGAGCAGTACTTC; CDR3: CASSTLAEVAYEQYF
size: .; J: TRBJ2-7; D: .; length: 14; V: TRBV5-4; DNA: TGTGCCAGCAGCTTGGGATCTAGCGTGAGCGAGCAGTACTTC; CDR3: CASSLGSSVSEQYF
size: once; J: TRBJ2-7; D: TRBD2; length: 16; V: TRBV9; DNA: TGTGCCAGCAGCGGGGGACTAGCGGGAGCCCCCTACGAGCAGTACTTC; CDR3: CASSGGLAGAPYEQYF
size: few; J: TRBJ1-2; D: .; length: 11; V: TRBV20-1; DNA: TGCAGTGCCCAACGGGGGGTAGGCTACACCTTC; CDR3: CSAQRGVGYTF
size: few; J: TRBJ2-7; D: .; length: 14; V: TRBV7-9; DNA: TGTGCCAGCAGTGGGGGGGCTCTCTCCTACGAGCAGTACTTC; CDR3: CASSGGALSYEQYF
size: .; J: TRBJ2-1; D: TRBD1; length: 13; V: TRBV5-1; DNA: TGCGCCAGCGGACAGGGGGCTTACAATGAGCAGTTCTTC; CDR3: CASGQGAYNEQFF
size: .; J: TRBJ2-5; D: TRBD2; length: 17; V: TRBV5-1; DNA: TGCGCCAGCAGCATGGGACTAGCGGGAGTAGGAGAAGAGACCCAGTACTTC; CDR3: CASSMGLAGVGEETQYF
size: .; J: TRBJ2-3; D: .; length: 14; V: TRBV25-1; DNA: TGTGCCAGCAGTAGGGGAACCTCCACAGATACGCAGTATTTT; CDR3: CASSRGTSTDTQYF
size: .; J: TRBJ2-3; D: TRBD2; length: 15; V: TRBV7-8; DNA: TGTGCCAGCAGCTTGACTAGCGGGACGGCAGATACGCAGTATTTT; CDR3: CASSLTSGTADTQYF
size: .; J: TRBJ2-7; D: TRBD1; length: 15; V: TRBV15; DNA: TGTGCCACCAGCAGATTCCGGGACAGGCCCTACGAGCAGTACTTC; CDR3: CATSRFRDRPYEQYF